This T cell receptor (beta chain) was captured in a study of T cell clusters in autoimmune cytopenias. Overall study results and limits: The T cell clusters came from computational analysis alone and lack functional validation. The cluster-lack signature was not seen for secondary cytopenia versus chronic lymphocytic leukemia. Clustering suggested that physiological T cell clusters were missing in primary autoimmune cytopenia patients.

Judged by frequency, this clonotype is medium-sized. Antigen specificity is unknown. About 37,500 genome equivalents of blood DNA were amplified for TRB. One tube held mixed TRB-A and TRB-B primer pools for touch-down PCR. TCRdb reprocessed the multiplex PCR reads and keeps a single row for each CDR3 protein, giving no DNA. Here the sample table reports about 3,900 distinct CDR3 sequences. The germline V gene encodes CDR1 LNHNV and CDR2 YYDKDF (reference sequence). The CDR3 is 15 amino acids. This TCR was recovered from a human donor with an autoimmune cytopenia or autoimmune hepatitis (not recorded which). The chain carries TRBV15 and TRBJ2-7; lacking DNA, the TRBD1 call made by TCRdb goes unchecked. Input material: peripheral blood. The CDR3 loop is CATSGRTGSSYEQYF.